The T cell receptor beta chain described here comes from a study of blood T cell repertoires in COVID-19. This CDR3 has 16 amino acids. Looked up from germline, CDR1 is MGHRA and CDR2 is YSYEKL. Deletions cut 1 base from V and 6 bases from J, with 15 bases between. Per the authors' pipeline: Reference gene primer amplification in the assay estimated nucleated cell counts. Libraries were prepared by immunoSEQ multiplex PCR; TCRdb keeps only in-frame clonotypes and omits some of them. V and J calls plus clone size are reproduced from that table; the DNA served to infer D and trimming. The sample yields over 85,000 clones, around four fifths seen once.

What was sequenced was peripheral blood. The genes are TRBV4-1 and TRBJ1-4; tentatively, D is TRBD1 (5 bases). The clonotype was recovered from a woman between 55 and 75 years old with acute or convalescent COVID-19. Here the CDR3 DNA reads TGCGCCAGCAGCCAAGGGGGACGGGGGAGATATGAAAAACTGTTTTTT. Its protein product is CASSQGGRGRYEKLFF.